The 27 T cell receptor beta chains in this list originate from one sample, sequenced in a study of a mutant IDH1 vaccine in newly diagnosed glioma. No antigens are known for them. Time point denoted: week 47, end of study. The content of each vaccine dose was 300 ug of mutant IDH1 20-mer peptide, and topical imiquimod accompanied it. The data were produced by immunoSEQ multiplex PCR, yet TCRdb's version contains in-frame clones alone and is incomplete. The sample lists about 94,000 clones; roughly 89% were seen once. The specimen was PBMCs, collected from a glioma patient whose treatment included an IDH1 peptide vaccine. These receptors were obtained from a woman between 50 and 59 years old with glioma.

This clone was counted once. This rearrangement joins TRBV27 to TRBJ2-3, with 8 bases fitting TRBD2. The J segment lost 5 bases and the V segment lost 5 bases, leaving 12 bases of the junction unmatched. CDR3 length: 16 residues. The germline gives CDR1 MNHEY, CDR2 SMNVEV (reference sequence). The CDR3 nucleotides read TGTGCCAGCAGTCCTGAGGGAGGCGGGAGGCAAGATACGCAGTATTTT. This translates into CASSPEGGGRQDTQYF.

This clone has just one count. V is TRBV25-1 and J is TRBJ1-2; 8 nucleotides line up with TRBD1. V lost 2 bases, J lost 6 bases, and 5 bases stayed unmatched. This CDR3 comprises 14 residues. CDR1 and CDR2 from the germline V gene are MGHDK and SYGVNS. For the CDR3, the DNA is TGTGCCAGCAGTGAAACAGGGGGGCGAGATGGCTACACCTTC. This translates into CASSETGGRDGYTF.

The rearrangement joins TRBV27 to TRBJ1-1, with D perhaps matching TRBD1 (5 bases). V was clipped by 7 bases and J by 4 bases, with 16 bases between them. CDR3 size: 14 residues. In germline, CDR1 is MNHEY, CDR2 SMNVEV (reference sequence). The CDR3 nucleotides read TGTGCCAGCAATCTGATCCAGGGCGGCACTGAAGCTTTCTTT. Residues: CASNLIQGGTEAFF.

In DNA, the CDR3 is TGTGCCAGCAATTCCAACACGTACAATGAGCAGTTCTTC. Encoded protein: CASNSNTYNEQFF. The rearrangement uses TRBV2 and TRBJ2-1; D ambiguous. CDR1 and CDR2 (germline): SNHLY, FYNNEI. Trimming removed 7 bases from V and 4 bases from J, with 11 bases in between. The CDR3 consists of 13 residues.

This clone appeared once. This chain joins TRBV11-1 and TRBJ1-2; D gene uncertain. V lost 8 bases and J 1 base, leaving 14 bases between the germline ends. The CDR3 is made up of 14 amino acids. The germline V gene has CDR1 SGHAT and CDR2 FQDESV (reference sequence). The DNA of the CDR3 is TGTGCCAGCGGCCTGGCATCGGTTAACTATGGCTACACCTTC. Translated, it gives CASGLASVNYGYTF.

V usage is TRBV5-1 and J usage is TRBJ2-5; 7 bases fit TRBD2. CDR1 and CDR2 from the germline V gene are SGHRS and YFSETQ. This CDR3 is built from 13 residues. Trimming at V came to 0 bases and at J to 11 bases, leaving 7 bases not matched to a gene. Here the CDR3 DNA reads TGCGCCAGCAGCTTGGCCCCGAGCGGGGAGCAGTACTTC. It codes for CASSLAPSGEQYF.

J is TRBJ1-1 and V is TRBV6-5, with 7 bases aligning to TRBD1. Germline CDR1 reads MNHEY; CDR2 reads SVGAGI. The CDR3 spans 14 residues. Trimming took 2 bases from V and 1 from J; bases not matched to a gene: 1. Here the CDR3 DNA reads TGTGCCAGCAGTTACAGGGACAGGAACACTGAAGCTTTCTTT. This codes for CASSYRDRNTEAFF.

This chain uses TRBV4-2 with TRBJ2-5, with D maybe TRBD2 (6 bases). Germline V gives CDR1 LGHNA, CDR2 YNFKEQ. The CDR3 is made up of 16 amino acids. The V and J ends lost 1 base and 4 bases respectively, with 16 bases between them. The CDR3 DNA follows: TGTGCCAGCAGCCAAGGGCCCCCGCGGGGTGTAGAGACCCAGTACTTC. Amino acids: CASSQGPPRGVETQYF.

The sample holds one count of this clone. The rearrangement links TRBV19 to TRBJ2-2; tentative D call: TRBD2 (6 bases). With 3 bases removed from V and 4 bases from J, the gap between germline ends came to 12 bases. Germline V gene lookup returns CDR1 LNHDA and CDR2 SQIVND (reference sequence). CDR3 length: 15 residues. The CDR3 region has the DNA TGTGCCAGTAGTATTCGCGGGGAGGCCACCGGGGAGCTGTTTTTT. Translated: CASSIRGEATGELFF. The entire variable domain, with the rest obtained from reference TRBV19 and TRBJ2-2, is as follows: DGGITQSPKYLFRKEGQNVTLSCEQNLNHDAMYWYRQDPGQGLRLIYYSQIVNDFQKGDIAEGYSVSREKKESFPLTVTSAQKNPTAFYLCASSIRGEATGELFFGEGSRLTVL.

V is TRBV28 and J is TRBJ1-1, with D possibly being TRBD1 (6 bases). V was trimmed by 1 base and J by 0 bases, leaving 15 bases between them. Germline V gene sequence: CDR1 MDHEN, CDR2 SYDVKM. The CDR3 has 17 residues. The CDR3 reads CASSLSGASSMNTEAFF. CDR3 in DNA: TGTGCCAGCAGTTTATCGGGGGCCTCTTCCATGAACACTGAAGCTTTCTTT.

A single count supports this clone. The chain uses TRBV28 and TRBJ1-2; D might be TRBD1 (5 bases). The germline V and J ends were trimmed by 3 bases and 0 bases, with 14 bases remaining between them. Germline V CDR1 and CDR2: MDHEN, SYDVKM. This CDR3 region has 16 residues. This CDR3 reads CASSFYGTEANYGYTF. CDR3 DNA: TGTGCCAGCAGTTTTTACGGGACGGAAGCTAACTATGGCTACACCTTC.

V gene TRBV13 combines with J gene TRBJ2-7, with D possibly being TRBD1 or TRBD2 (5 bases each). The V end lost 5 bases, the J end lost 3 bases, and 17 bases lay between the germline ends. Germline assignment: CDR1 PRHDT and CDR2 FYEKMQ (reference sequence). The CDR3 is 15 residues long. CDR3 bases: TGTGCCAGCAGCCCCTCCCTGGGACCGAGCTACGAGCAGTACTTC. Protein product: CASSPSLGPSYEQYF. The full variable domain, with the rest looked up from reference TRBV13 and TRBJ2-7, is AAGVIQSPRHLIKEKRETATLKCYPIPRHDTVYWYQQGPGQDPQFLISFYEKMQSDKGSIPDRFSAQQFSDYHSELNMSSLELGDSALYFCASSPSLGPSYEQYFGPGTRLTVT.

CDR3 loop: CSVGASGTDNEQFF. Written as DNA, the CDR3 is TGCAGCGTTGGGGCTAGCGGGACCGACAATGAGCAGTTCTTC. The chain has TRBV29-1 and TRBJ2-1; 9 bases are shared with TRBD2. The CDR3 sequence is 14 residues long. V lost 4 bases, J lost 5 bases, and 6 bases stayed unmatched. Germline V gene data show CDR1 as SQVTM and CDR2 as ANQGSEA.

The gene calls are TRBV6-5 and TRBJ1-5; D is ambiguous. Germline V gene data show CDR1 as MNHEY and CDR2 as SVGAGI. Trimming stripped 2 bases from V and 2 bases from J, with 7 bases between. The CDR3 has 14 amino acids. The CDR3 DNA follows: TGTGCCAGCAGTTACACGGCAGGCAATCAGCCCCAGCATTTT. Translating it yields CASSYTAGNQPQHF.

The CDR3 DNA is TGTGCCAGTCTCGACCAGGGGTTAGGGAACTATGGCTACACCTTC. Translation: CASLDQGLGNYGYTF. The V and J genes are TRBV19 and TRBJ1-2, with D possibly being TRBD1 (6 bases). The germline CDR1 and CDR2 sequences are LNHDA and SQIVND (reference sequence). Trimming removed 8 bases at V and 2 bases at J, with 18 bases between. CDR3 length: 15 residues.

The V gene is TRBV7-9, the J gene TRBJ2-1; no firm D call. This CDR3 comprises 13 residues. Germline V lookup: CDR1 SEHNR, CDR2 FQNEAQ (reference sequence). V lost 1 base and J 3 bases, leaving 4 bases between the germline ends. The DNA for the CDR3 is TGTGCCAGCAGCTTAGACGACTACAATGAGCAGTTCTTC. It specifies CASSLDDYNEQFF.

In its sample, this clone was seen once. The CDR3 coding sequence is TGTGCCAGCAGTCCAACACGGAACACTGAAGCTTTCTTT. It yields the protein CASSPTRNTEAFF. The chain carries TRBV9 and TRBJ1-1; D remains unclear. Deletions cut 5 bases from V and 1 base from J, with 9 bases between. Germline V gene lookup returns CDR1 SGDLS and CDR2 YYNGEE. The CDR3 totals 13 residues.

The chain couples TRBV2 to TRBJ2-5; D may be TRBD1 (5 bases). Germline V CDR1 and CDR2: SNHLY, FYNNEI. The CDR3 has 13 residues. Between the trimmed V and J ends, which lost 3 bases and 5 bases, there was a span of 10 bases. CDR3 protein: CASSDAGRETQYF. The CDR3 region has the DNA TGTGCCAGCAGTGATGCAGGGCGGGAGACCCAGTACTTC. Full variable domain (remainder filled in from reference TRBV2 and TRBJ2-5): EPEVTQTPSHQVTQMGQEVILRCVPISNHLYFYWYRQILGQKVEFLVSFYNNEISEKSEIFDDQFSVERPDGSNFTLKIRSTKLEDSAMYFCASSDAGRETQYFGPGTRLLVL.

The chain uses TRBV5-4 and TRBJ2-7; D unclear. This CDR3 has 13 residues. V lost 3 bases and J 3 bases, leaving 10 bases between the germline ends. From germline, CDR1 is SGHNT and CDR2 YYREEE (reference sequence). The CDR3, as DNA: TGTGCCAGCAGCTCAAATATTCACTACGAGCAGTACTTC. This gives the protein CASSSNIHYEQYF.

J is TRBJ2-1 and V is TRBV4-1, with 10 bases that match TRBD2. CDR1 is MGHRA, CDR2 YSYEKL, per germline. This CDR3 comprises 18 residues. V gave up 4 bases and J gave up 4 bases; unmatched junction bases: 13. The CDR3: CASSRTGTSVPNYNEQFF. Here the CDR3 DNA reads TGCGCCAGCAGCCGCACCGGGACTAGCGTCCCAAATTACAATGAGCAGTTCTTC.

The CDR3 is CAISGGSGSNEKLFF. In DNA, the CDR3 is TGTGCCATCAGCGGGGGGTCCGGAAGTAATGAAAAACTGTTTTTT. V usage is TRBV10-3 and J usage is TRBJ1-4; possibly TRBD1 for D (5 bases). The CDR3 is 15 amino acids. Between the trimmed V and J ends, which lost 6 bases and 4 bases, there was a span of 15 bases. Germline values: CDR1 ENHRY, CDR2 SYGVKD.

The chain joins TRBV5-4 to TRBJ2-1; 8 positions match TRBD2. The J segment lost 7 bases and the V segment lost 4 bases, leaving 19 bases of the junction unmatched. CDR1 and CDR2 from the germline V gene are SGHNT and YYREEE (reference sequence). The CDR3 covers 18 residues. CDR3 residues: CASSQDRQAGVGTNEQFF. CDR3 sequence (DNA): TGTGCCAGCAGCCAAGATCGGCAAGCGGGAGTAGGTACGAATGAGCAGTTCTTC.

The CDR3, as DNA: TGTGCCAGCAGCCTAGATACAGGCCTCCTCTTTTATGGCTACACCTTC. Its protein product is CASSLDTGLLFYGYTF. The genes are TRBV5-8 and TRBJ1-2; a possible D gene is TRBD1 (5 bases). The V end was cut by 4 bases, the J end by 5 bases, with 21 bases between. Germline V gene data show CDR1 as SGHTS and CDR2 as YDEGEE. The CDR3 runs to 16 residues.

V gene TRBV6-5 combines with J gene TRBJ2-1; tentatively, D is TRBD2 (6 bases). Germline loops: CDR1 MNHEY, CDR2 SVGAGI. V gave up 1 base and J gave up 3 bases, with 13 bases separating them. CDR3 length: 16 residues. CDR3 coding DNA: TGTGCCAGCAGTTACTACCTTTCCGGGGGCTACAATGAGCAGTTCTTC. Translated: CASSYYLSGGYNEQFF.

The chain carries TRBV19 and TRBJ2-5; TRBD1 is a possible D gene (6 bases). CDR3 length equals 13 residues. CDR1 is LNHDA and CDR2 is SQIVND in the germline V gene (reference sequence). V was trimmed by 6 bases and J by 2 bases, leaving 10 bases between them. CDR3 nucleotides: TGTGCCAGTAGGGGGGCAGCTCAAGAGACCCAGTACTTC. Its translation is CASRGAAQETQYF. Full variable domain (missing parts from reference TRBV19 and TRBJ2-5): DGGITQSPKYLFRKEGQNVTLSCEQNLNHDAMYWYRQDPGQGLRLIYYSQIVNDFQKGDIAEGYSVSREKKESFPLTVTSAQKNPTAFYLCASRGAAQETQYFGPGTRLLVL.

The CDR3 DNA reads as TGTGCCAGCAGCACCCGAGGGGGGCCGGTTGAGACCCAGTACTTC. Its protein product is CASSTRGGPVETQYF. The rearrangement links TRBV11-2 to TRBJ2-5; D is tentatively TRBD1 or TRBD2 (6 bases each). Germline lookup yields CDR1 SGHAT and CDR2 FQNNGV. V was clipped by 5 bases and J by 5 bases, with 18 bases between them. There are 15 residues in the CDR3.

This sequence joins TRBV27 and TRBJ2-5, with 8 bases identical to TRBD2. CDR1 is MNHEY, CDR2 SMNVEV, per germline (reference sequence). There are 15 residues in the CDR3. Germline trimming cut 5 bases from V and 2 bases from J; bases unmatched to any gene: 7. CDR3 sequence: CASSPRLAGQETQYF. DNA for the CDR3: TGTGCCAGCAGTCCACGATTAGCGGGGCAAGAGACCCAGTACTTC.